The 8 T cell receptor beta chains reported below all come from one sample, sequenced in a study of cytomegalovirus exposure and HLA in healthy donors. Sequenced by immunoSEQ multiplex PCR; TCRdb stores in-frame clones only, minus some. The sample records 110,000 or so clones, 88% being singletons. The sequenced material came from PBMCs. The source of these receptors is a young man in good health and CMV-seronegative.

V usage is TRBV7-9 and J usage is TRBJ2-2; tentatively, D is TRBD2 (5 bases). Germline V gives CDR1 SEHNR, CDR2 FQNEAQ (reference sequence). This CDR3 region has 14 residues. V gave up 5 bases and J gave up 6 bases, with 13 bases separating them. The CDR3 is CASSPILEAGELFF. The DNA for the CDR3 is TGTGCCAGCAGCCCGATACTAGAGGCCGGGGAGCTGTTTTTT. Full variable domain (rest looked up from reference TRBV7-9 and TRBJ2-2): DTGVSQNPRHKITKRGQNVTFRCDPISEHNRLYWYRQTLGQGPEFLTYFQNEAQLEKSRLLSDRFSAERPKGSFSTLEIQRTEQGDSAMYLCASSPILEAGELFFGEGSRLTVL.

The chain links TRBV5-1 to TRBJ2-3, with 13 bases matching TRBD2. CDR1 is SGHRS, CDR2 YFSETQ, per germline. V lost 5 bases and J lost 5; bases outside the gene matches: 8. The CDR3 sequence is 16 residues long. CDR3 sequence: CASSSGLAGVGDTQYF. The CDR3 DNA reads as TGCGCCAGCAGTTCCGGACTAGCGGGAGTGGGAGATACGCAGTATTTT.

This chain connects TRBV28 to TRBJ1-2, with a tentative D call TRBD1 (6 bases). Germline values: CDR1 MDHEN, CDR2 SYDVKM. CDR3 length equals 14 residues. V was cut by 2 bases and J by 8 bases, with 15 bases left in between. The CDR3 nucleotides are TGTGCCAGCAGTTTAACCCAGGGGCGGAGCGGCTACACCTTC. Amino acids: CASSLTQGRSGYTF.

J is TRBJ1-1 and V is TRBV5-1; D is possibly TRBD1 (5 bases). This CDR3 contains 15 residues. CDR1 is SGHRS, CDR2 YFSETQ, per germline. The V and J ends lost 6 bases and 5 bases respectively, with 20 bases between them. DNA of the CDR3: TGCGCCAGCACGAGTATAGGGGAATTCGCGACTGAAGCTTTCTTT. Encoded protein: CASTSIGEFATEAFF.

This clone was observed once. The chain recombines TRBV11-3 with TRBJ2-1; D remains ambiguous. V was trimmed by 5 bases and J by 0 bases, leaving 17 bases between them. The V gene's germline CDR1 is SGHNT and CDR2 YENEEA. The CDR3 is 17 amino acids. DNA for the CDR3: TGTGCCAGCAGCGGTCCCGCAGGTAAGAGCTCCTACAATGAGCAGTTCTTC. It specifies CASSGPAGKSSYNEQFF.

The chain couples TRBV11-2 to TRBJ2-1; TRBD2 matches 7 bases. V lost 2 bases and J lost 7; bases outside the gene matches: 11. CDR3 length: 16 residues. Germline V gene lookup returns CDR1 SGHAT and CDR2 FQNNGV. This CDR3 reads CASSLRDYGGPNEQFF. The CDR3, as DNA: TGTGCCAGCAGCTTACGGGACTACGGAGGACCGAATGAGCAGTTCTTC.

J is TRBJ1-1 and V is TRBV6-5, with 9 bases matching TRBD1. Trimming removed 2 bases from V and 9 bases from J; junction bases left unmatched: 10. The CDR3 sequence is 15 residues long. Per the germline V gene, CDR1 is MNHEY and CDR2 is SVGAGI. The DNA for the CDR3 is TGTGCCAGCAGTTACGATGAGACGGGACAGGGAAAAGCTTTCTTT. It codes for CASSYDETGQGKAFF.

The chain has TRBV7-8 and TRBJ2-7; perhaps TRBD1 as D (6 bases). CDR1 and CDR2 from the germline V gene are SGHVS and FQNEAQ. This CDR3 has 13 amino acids. V lost 2 bases and J 4 bases, leaving 9 bases between the germline ends. CDR3 sequence (DNA): TGTGCCAGCAGCTTAACGGGGACATACGAGCAGTACTTC. Its protein product is CASSLTGTYEQYF.